This T cell receptor beta chain was identified during a study of blood T cell repertoires in COVID-19. Trimming removed 3 bases at V and 0 bases at J, with 5 bases between. This CDR3 has 13 residues. Profiled with immunoSEQ multiplex PCR; TCRdb holds only in-frame clones, not every one. There are approximately 210,000 clones in the sample; around 81% occur only once, and around 4.7% lies in the top ten. The sequence came from a man aged 25 to 45 with acute COVID-19. The sample consisted of PBMCs or T cells enriched from blood (not recorded which). The V call is TRBV12-3 or TRBV12-4, the J call TRBJ1-1; D unresolved. CDR3 sequence reads: CASSFSMNTEAFF. CDR3 DNA sequence: TGTGCCAGCAGTTTTTCAATGAACACTGAAGCTTTCTTT.